These 28 T cell receptor beta chains were sequenced from one sample in a study of tumor and adjacent non-tumor tissue in lung cancer. This sample's RNA came from whole unsorted tissue. A modified ARM-PCR protocol with three rounds of nested PCR amplified TCRbeta. TCRdb recomputed calls from the multiplex PCR reads with MiXCR, one row per CDR3 protein. The sample records under 140,000 distinct CDR3 sequences, approximately 87% being singletons. Sequences were obtained from lung tumor tissue. These TCRs come from a man between 65 and 80 years old with non-small cell lung cancer.

The chain links TRBV7-9 to TRBJ2-1; D possibly matches TRBD1 or TRBD2 (6 bases each). Germline V gene sequence: CDR1 SEHNR, CDR2 FQNEAQ (reference sequence). The CDR3 is made up of 15 amino acids. Trimming removed 5 bases at V and 15 bases at J, with 26 bases between. The chain's CDR3 is CASSPSGGGNIETFF. In nucleotides, the CDR3 is TGTGCCAGCAGCCCCTCCGGGGGCGGAAACATTGAGACGTTCTTC.

Worth noting for this clonotype: Since the CDR3 does not end with the conserved phenylalanine or tryptophan, this likely comes from a read error. The gene calls are TRBV11-2 and TRBJ2-7, with a possible D match to TRBD1 (6 bases). Germline CDR1 SGHAT, CDR2 FQNNGV. V shed 5 bases and J shed 4 bases, with 15 bases lying between them. The CDR3 has 14 residues. CDR3 sequence (DNA): TGTGCCAGCAGCGTACGACAGGTCTTATACGAGCAGTACATC. This sequence encodes CASSVRQVLYEQYI.

This clonotype was counted only a few times. Given a much more abundant clone one base away, this may be a read error. The chain is built from TRBV5-4 and TRBJ2-6, with D perhaps TRBD1 (6 bases). Germline V gene sequence: CDR1 SGHNT, CDR2 YYREEE (reference sequence). This CDR3 has 18 residues. In DNA, the CDR3 is TGTGTCAGCAGCAAATTGGGGGCCTACCCCTCTGGGGCCAACGTCCTGACTTTC. It specifies CVSSKLGAYPSGANVLTF.

Comments on this clonotype: This may come from a read error, since a much larger clone is one base off. In DNA form, the CDR3 reads TGTGCCAGTAGTTCAAGACAGGGGCTACTCTACAATGAGCAGTTCTTC. This gives the protein CASSSRQGLLYNEQFF. This chain joins TRBV19 and TRBJ2-1; TRBD1 matches 8 bases. The CDR3 is 16 residues long. Germline lookup yields CDR1 LNHDA and CDR2 SQIVND (reference sequence). After removal of 5 bases from V and 3 bases from J, the junction contained 9 bases not matched to a gene.

V and J are TRBV28 and TRBJ2-1; 8 positions agree with TRBD2. From germline, CDR1 is MDHEN and CDR2 SYDVKM. The trim removed 8 bases at V and 5 bases at J, leaving 8 bases unmatched. The CDR3 sequence is 14 residues long. This chain's CDR3 is CASDSSGVNNEQFF. CDR3 nucleotides: TGTGCCAGCGATAGTAGCGGGGTCAACAATGAGCAGTTCTTC.

V gene TRBV11-2 combines with J gene TRBJ2-2; D not resolved. Germline V gives CDR1 SGHAT, CDR2 FQNNGV. CDR3 size: 17 residues. Deletions cut 1 base from V and 0 bases from J, with 12 bases between. This CDR3 reads CASSLALVGTNTGELFF. CDR3 in DNA: TGTGCCAGCAGCTTAGCATTAGTAGGGACGAACACCGGGGAGCTGTTTTTT. Full variable domain (remainder filled in from reference TRBV11-2 and TRBJ2-2): EAGVAQSPRYKIIEKRQSVAFWCNPISGHATLYWYQQILGQGPKLLIQFQNNGVVDDSQLPKDRFSAERLKGVDSTLKIQPAKLEDSAVYLCASSLALVGTNTGELFFGEGSRLTVL.

In its sample, this clonotype was seen once. The germline gene is not matched at one end of the junction; a read error may be the cause. This sequence joins TRBV11-1 and TRBJ1-1; D is possibly TRBD1 (5 bases). The germline V gene encodes CDR1 SGHAT and CDR2 FQDESV (reference sequence). This CDR3 region has 16 residues. As DNA, the CDR3 is TGTGCCAGCAGCTTGGGAAGATGGGGCGTGAACACTGAAACTTTCTTT. The encoded protein is CASSLGRWGVNTETFF.

As to this clonotype: A junction boundary mismatches the germline segment, possibly from a read error. The rearrangement uses TRBV6-2 or TRBV6-3 and TRBJ2-5, with 7 bases that match TRBD2. The CDR3 runs to 20 residues. In germline, CDR1 is MNHEY, CDR2 SVGEGT. This CDR3 reads CATSSIRPAGSEPKKETQYF. As DNA, the CDR3 is TGTGCCACCAGTTCCATCAGGCCAGCGGGATCCGAACCCAAAAAAGAGACCCAGTACTTC.

J is TRBJ2-4 and V is TRBV12-3 or TRBV12-4; D gene ambiguous. The CDR3 totals 13 residues. The CDR3 region is CTSSLTTSNIQYF. DNA for the CDR3: TGTACAAGCAGTTTAACGACTTCAAACATTCAGTACTTC.

This clonotype was detected ten times or more. A clone one base away is much larger, so this may be a read error. V usage is TRBV6-2 or TRBV6-3 and J usage is TRBJ1-5; 7 nucleotides line up with TRBD1. The CDR3 runs to 17 residues. Germline CDR1 is MNHEY and CDR2 is SVGEGT. CDR3 region: CAGSYRPGGGFNQPQHF. CDR3 sequence (DNA): TGTGCCGGCAGTTACCGCCCAGGGGGGGGTTTCAATCAGCCCCAGCATTTT.

Of note for this clonotype: The germline gene is not matched at one end of the junction; a read error may be the cause. J is TRBJ2-1 and V is TRBV28; D call uncertain. Germline V CDR1 and CDR2: MDHEN, SYDVKM. The CDR3 is made up of 14 amino acids. The CDR3 protein is CAGSLTLLDHEQFF. As DNA, the CDR3 is TGTGCCGGCAGTCTAACCCTTTTGGATCATGAGCAGTTCTTC.

Turning to this clonotype: At one of its ends the junction is not consistent with the germline gene, which may arise from a read error. The chain recombines TRBV11-1 with TRBJ2-5, with TRBD2 identical over 7 bases. In germline, CDR1 is SGHAT, CDR2 FQDESV (reference sequence). CDR3 size: 13 residues. This CDR3 is CASSLAWGGSQYF. CDR3 sequence (DNA): TGTGCCAGTAGCTTAGCGTGGGGGGGATCCCAGTATTTC.

Comment on this clonotype: At one end the junction does not follow the germline gene, possibly because of a read error. The rearrangement joins TRBV20-1 to TRBJ1-5; weak D call: TRBD1 (6 bases). The CDR3 sequence is 14 residues long. CDR1 is DFQATT, CDR2 SNEGSKA, per germline (reference sequence). The CDR3 reads CTAQILGDNQPQHF. In nucleotides, the CDR3 is TGCACTGCTCAAATACTCGGGGACAATCAGCCCCAACATTTT.

This clonotype was counted between two and nine times. V gene TRBV4-1 combines with J gene TRBJ1-1; a weak D match, TRBD1 (6 bases). Germline V gene data show CDR1 as MGHRA and CDR2 as YSYEKL. This CDR3 is built from 16 residues. Trimming stripped 1 base from V and 1 base from J, with 13 bases between. The CDR3 protein is CASSQGLRGGNTEAFF. DNA of the CDR3: TGCGCCAGCAGCCAAGGTCTGAGGGGGGGGAACACTGAAGCTTTCTTT.

In the case of this clonotype: At one end the junction does not follow the germline gene, possibly because of a read error. The chain combines TRBV19 with TRBJ1-5, with TRBD1 as a possible D gene (5 bases). Germline CDR1 is LNHDA and CDR2 is SQIVND (reference sequence). This CDR3 region has 14 residues. CDR3 bases: TGTGCCAGTAGACTCGGGGGAAGCAATCGGCCCCAGCATTTT. Translated, it gives CASRLGGSNRPQHF. Full variable domain (rest looked up from reference TRBV19 and TRBJ1-5): DGGITQSPKYLFRKEGQNVTLSCEQNLNHDAMYWYRQDPGQGLRLIYYSQIVNDFQKGDIAEGYSVSREKKESFPLTVTSAQKNPTAFYLCASRLGGSNRPQHFGDGTRLSIL.

Comments on this clonotype: One end of the junction is discordant with germline, which a read error may explain. The chain links TRBV11-2 to TRBJ1-1; possibly TRBD1 for D (6 bases). Germline lookup yields CDR1 SGHAT and CDR2 FQNNGV. This CDR3 contains 14 residues. CDR3 sequence (DNA): TGTGCCAGTAGTTTCGGCGGGGGCCGGACTGAAGCTTACTTT. It translates to CASSFGGGRTEAYF.

Comment on this clonotype: The final CDR3 position lacks the conserved phenylalanine or tryptophan, pointing to a likely read error. The chain employs TRBV6-5 and TRBJ2-3, with 8 bases fitting TRBD2. This CDR3 spans 17 amino acids. The germline CDR1 and CDR2 sequences are MNHEY and SVGAGI. J lost 5 bases, V lost 4 bases, and 14 bases had no gene match. The CDR3 nucleotides read TGTGCCAGCAGTTCCTCTTGGGGTAGCGGGACAATAGATACGCAGTATATT. It codes for CASSSSWGSGTIDTQYI.

With regard to this clonotype: At one of its ends the junction is not consistent with the germline gene, which may arise from a read error. The chain joins TRBV20-1 to TRBJ2-7; TRBD2 aligns across 8 bases. The CDR3 is 16 residues long. Looked up from germline, CDR1 is DFQATT and CDR2 is SNEGSKA (reference sequence). CDR3 in DNA: TGCAGTGCTAGAGACCCAGCGGGAGTGGGGTCCTACGAGCGGTACTTC. It encodes CSARDPAGVGSYERYF.

With respect to this clonotype: This may be a read error: a much more frequent sequence differs by one nucleotide. CDR3 residues: CASSDGQWEYNEQFF. The CDR3 DNA reads TGTGCCAGCAGTGACGGCCAGTGGGAGTACAATGAGCAGTTCTTC. The genes are TRBV6-4 and TRBJ2-1; perhaps TRBD2 as D (5 bases). The CDR3 consists of 15 residues. Germline V gene lookup returns CDR1 MRHNA and CDR2 SNTAGT. V was shortened by 2 bases and J by 4 bases, with 12 bases between the two germline ends.

Comments on this clonotype: The CDR3 ends on some other residue instead of the conserved phenylalanine or tryptophan, so this is likely a read error. The chain has TRBV6-6 and TRBJ2-7, with 8 bases identical to TRBD1. This CDR3 has 14 residues. V shed 7 bases, J shed 4 bases, and the junction held 9 bases outside the gene matches. Germline V gene data show CDR1 as MNHNY and CDR2 as SVGAGI (reference sequence). This CDR3 is CASTSDRGSYEQYL. DNA for the CDR3: TGTGCCAGCACTTCCGACAGGGGATCTTACGAGCAGTACCTC.

This clonotype was detected many times. This sequence joins TRBV7-3 and TRBJ2-1; 15 bases are shared with TRBD2. V gave up 3 bases and J gave up 7 bases; unmatched junction bases: 16. Germline V CDR1 and CDR2: SGHTA, FQGTGA. This CDR3 has 20 residues. The DNA of the CDR3 is TGTGCCAGCAGCTTGGGATCAATGCGGACTAGCGGGGGGGCGGATAATGAGCAGTTCTTC. The encoded protein is CASSLGSMRTSGGADNEQFF.

Notes on this clonotype: The missing conserved phenylalanine or tryptophan at the end of this CDR3 makes a read error likely. This chain joins TRBV6-1 and TRBJ1-2; 10 bases agree with TRBD1. Germline V gene sequence: CDR1 MNHNS, CDR2 SASEGT. The CDR3 runs to 14 residues. Here the CDR3 DNA reads TGTGTCAGCAGCGAAGGGACAGGGGTTTATGGCTACACCATC. Encoded protein: CVSSEGTGVYGYTI.

The J gene is TRBJ1-6, the V gene TRBV4-1, with D unresolved. Germline loops: CDR1 MGHRA, CDR2 YSYEKL. CDR3 length: 11 residues. CDR3 loop: CPCSQGGPLHF. The CDR3 bases are TGCCCCTGCAGCCAAGGAGGTCCCCTCCACTTT.

By sample share, this clonotype is medium-sized. The rearrangement links TRBV5-6 to TRBJ1-2; D is perhaps TRBD1 (5 bases). CDR1 and CDR2 (germline): SGHDT, YYEEEE. The CDR3 spans 15 residues. Trimming shortened V by 4 bases and J by 0 bases, and 13 bases separated the two germline ends. The DNA for the CDR3 is TGTGCCAGCAGCAGAATCGACAGAGCTAACTATGGCTACACCTTC. It codes for CASSRIDRANYGYTF. The full variable domain, with the rest looked up from reference TRBV5-6 and TRBJ1-2, is DAGVTQSPTHLIKTRGQQVTLRCSPKSGHDTVSWYQQALGQGPQFIFQYYEEEERQRGNFPDRFSGHQFPNYSSELNVNALLLGDSALYLCASSRIDRANYGYTFGSGTRLTVV.

Points on this clonotype: A clone one base away is much larger, so this may be a read error. The V call is TRBV5-1, the J call TRBJ1-1; unclear D gene. Trimming removed 0 bases at V and 0 bases at J, with 15 bases between. Germline V CDR1 and CDR2: SGHRS, YFSETQ. The CDR3 has 17 amino acids. The CDR3 protein is CASSLEPEAMLNTEAFF. DNA for the CDR3: TGCGCCAGCAGCTTGGAACCGGAAGCAATGTTGAACACTGAAGCTTTCTTT.

A word on this clonotype: One junction end does not reproduce the germline sequence, and a read error may be involved. This chain connects TRBV11-1 to TRBJ2-7; possibly TRBD2 for D (6 bases). The germline gives CDR1 SGHAT, CDR2 FQDESV (reference sequence). This CDR3 spans 14 amino acids. The CDR3 DNA is TGTGCCAACAGCTTAAGCGGGCCCACCTACGAACAGCACTTC. Translated: CANSLSGPTYEQHF.

Concerning this clonotype itself: One end of the junction fails to match germline, which may point to a read error. The chain carries TRBV12-3 or TRBV12-4 and TRBJ1-1, with a possible D match to TRBD1 (5 bases). This CDR3 has 13 residues. CDR3 bases: TGTGCCAGCAGTTGTCTGGACACACAGAAAGCTTTGTTT. It translates to CASSCLDTQKALF.

This clonotype was counted between two and nine times. A read error may produce the germline difference seen at one junction end. V gene TRBV4-2 combines with J gene TRBJ1-5, with D hard to call. CDR1 is LGHNA and CDR2 is YNFKEQ in the germline V gene. CDR3 length: 15 amino acids. CDR3 amino acids: CASSRDTHSNQLQHF. In DNA form, the CDR3 reads TGTGCTAGCAGCCGTGACACTCATAGCAATCAGCTCCAGCATTTT.